This is a list of T cell receptor beta chains from one sample in a study of T cell repertoires in urothelial bladder cancer. Assay used: immunoSEQ multiplex PCR; TCRdb lists only in-frame clones, some missing. The sample consists of fewer than 14,000 clones, 68% of them appearing once. The specimen was tumor-infiltrating cells from bladder cancer. These receptors originate from a human donor with a benign inflammatory bladder lesion. CDR3s include the opening cysteine and the closing phenylalanine or tryptophan. D genes are given only for firm matches. Some rows have no size entry. The others give once, few or many, or a class for an expanded clone.

D	V	J	size	CDR3	DNA
-	TRBV5-1	TRBJ1-1	few	CASRGKVGTEAFF	TGCGCCAGCAGGGGGAAGGTGGGCACTGAAGCTTTCTTT
-	TRBV7-9	TRBJ2-2	-	CASSLTQNTGELFF	TGTGCCAGCAGCTTAACTCAGAACACCGGGGAGCTGTTTTTT
-	TRBV5-1	TRBJ2-7	-	CASSLGVPYEQYF	TGCGCCAGCAGCTTGGGGGTGCCCTACGAGCAGTACTTC
-	TRBV19	TRBJ1-4	-	CASSTRGAANEKLFF	TGTGCCAGTAGTACCCGGGGGGCGGCTAATGAAAAACTGTTTTTT
-	TRBV18	TRBJ2-7	-	CASSSGELSYEQYF	TGTGCCAGCTCATCAGGAGAACTCTCCTACGAGCAGTACTTC
-	TRBV23-1	TRBJ2-7	-	CASRPNITGTSTYEQYF	TGCGCCAGCAGACCCAATATCACCGGGACATCGACCTACGAGCAGTACTTC
-	TRBV5-1	TRBJ2-3	-	CASSLEPANTDTQYF	TGCGCCAGCAGCTTGGAACCAGCAAACACAGATACGCAGTATTTT
TRBD1	TRBV27	TRBJ1-2	few	CASRRGRGGAYGYTF	TGTGCCAGCAGACGGGGCAGGGGGGGAGCCTATGGCTACACCTTC
TRBD1	TRBV7-3	TRBJ2-3	-	CASSLSGQPAADTQYF	TGTGCCAGCAGCTTATCGGGACAGCCCGCGGCAGATACGCAGTATTTT
-	TRBV6-6	TRBJ1-3	few	CASSLRTFGNTIYF	TGTGCCAGCAGCCTCCGGACCTTTGGAAACACCATATATTTT
TRBD1	TRBV6-6	TRBJ1-4	-	CASSPRTGATNEKLFF	TGTGCCAGCAGTCCGCGGACAGGGGCAACTAATGAAAAACTGTTTTTT
-	TRBV20-1	TRBJ2-5	-	CSAMTGETQYF	TGCAGTGCCATGACAGGAGAGACCCAGTACTTC
-	TRBV6-5	TRBJ2-3	-	CASARFGDTQYF	TGTGCCAGCGCGAGATTTGGAGATACGCAGTATTTT
-	TRBV9	TRBJ1-1	large	CASSVATGGTEAFF	TGTGCCAGCAGCGTAGCTACGGGGGGGACTGAAGCTTTCTTT
-	TRBV2	TRBJ1-1	few	CASSRNRGAEAFF	TGTGCCAGCAGTCGCAACCGGGGGGCTGAAGCTTTCTTT